The source of this T cell receptor beta chain is a study of blood T cell repertoires in COVID-19. Study at large: From T cells, B-cell-depleted T cells, or PBMCs came the material, which was cDNA or gDNA.

Sequenced by immunoSEQ multiplex PCR; TCRdb stores in-frame clones only, minus some. The data hold about 270,000 clones, with roughly nine tenths observed a single time. CDR1 ENHRY and CDR2 SYGVKD come from the germline V gene. This CDR3 comprises 13 residues. Trimming shortened V by 0 bases and J by 5 bases, and 7 bases separated the two germline ends. The chain links TRBV10-3 to TRBJ1-1, with a possible D match to TRBD1 (5 bases). This clonotype originated in a man aged 35 to 55 with active or convalescent COVID-19. Sequenced input: peripheral blood. The CDR3: CAISESRGTEAFF. The CDR3 region has the DNA TGTGCCATCAGTGAGTCCCGGGGGACTGAAGCTTTCTTT.